One and the same sample provided the 22 T cell receptor beta chains below, sequenced in a study of CD8+CD57+ T cells in acquired aplastic anemia. Both TCR beta VDJ combination and CDR3 sequence profiling were carried out. Genomic DNA was the template for this profiling. Each CDR3 protein is one row after TCRdb ran MiXCR on the reads. Of about 130,000 distinct CDR3 sequences listed, around 50% are singletons. The sequencing input was sorted CD4+, CD8+, or CD8+CD57+ T cells (not recorded which) from PBMCs. The source of these receptors is a human donor in good health, serving as a control.

This clonotype was counted at least ten times. This chain joins TRBV3-1 and TRBJ2-1; D is unresolved. The V end lost 2 bases, the J end lost 10 bases, and 12 bases lay between the germline ends. The CDR3 spans 13 residues. Germline V gene sequence: CDR1 LGHDT, CDR2 YNNKEL (reference sequence). CDR3 in DNA: TGTGCCAGCAGCCAACGTAAGTTAGGAGAGCAGTTCTTC. The encoded protein is CASSQRKLGEQFF.

This chain uses TRBV11-2 with TRBJ2-7; tentative D call: TRBD2 (7 bases). The CDR3 sequence is 17 residues long. Per the germline V gene, CDR1 is SGHAT and CDR2 is FQNNGV. V shed 5 bases and J shed 2 bases, with 22 bases lying between them. The DNA for the CDR3 is TGTGCCAGCAGCGCCCGAGGACTAGTGGGGGCCCCCTACGAGCAGTACTTC. This translates into CASSARGLVGAPYEQYF.

This chain joins TRBV27 and TRBJ2-2; 15 bases are shared with TRBD2. The CDR3 consists of 19 residues. Germline V gives CDR1 MNHEY, CDR2 SMNVEV (reference sequence). Germline trimming cut 5 bases from V and 4 bases from J; bases unmatched to any gene: 11. The CDR3 DNA is TGTGCCAGCAGTGTCCGCGGGACTAGCGGGGGGTGGGTCACCGGGGAGCTGTTTTTT. It yields the protein CASSVRGTSGGWVTGELFF.

Comment on this clonotype: A junction boundary mismatches the germline segment, possibly from a read error. The chain recombines TRBV29-1 with TRBJ2-2; D may be TRBD1 or TRBD2 (6 bases each). This CDR3 has 12 residues. The germline CDR1 and CDR2 sequences are SQVTM and ANQGSEA. Here the CDR3 reads CSVGNRAGGLFF. The CDR3 DNA reads TGCAGCGTTGGAAACAGGGCCGGGGGGCTGTTTTTT.

The genes are TRBV10-3 and TRBJ2-3; no definite D call. This CDR3 has 11 residues. Germline loops: CDR1 ENHRY, CDR2 SYGVKD. V lost 3 bases to trimming and J lost 6 bases, with 4 bases between them. CDR3 protein: CAISDGDTQYF. In DNA form, the CDR3 reads TGTGCCATCAGTGACGGGGATACGCAGTATTTT.

The J gene is TRBJ2-5, the V gene TRBV11-1; no firm D call. The length of the CDR3 is 15 residues. V was clipped by 4 bases and J by 1 base, with 13 bases between them. Germline-derived CDR1 and CDR2 are SGHAT and FQDESV (reference sequence). The CDR3 DNA follows: TGTGCCAGCAGCTCCTACAGACGGAGCCAAGAGACCCAGTACTTC. This sequence encodes CASSSYRRSQETQYF.

CDR3 in amino acids: CSVEVLGIWNTEAFF. CDR3 bases: TGCAGCGTTGAAGTGCTGGGGATATGGAACACTGAAGCTTTCTTT. The V and J genes are TRBV29-1 and TRBJ1-1; D is ambiguous. The CDR3 spans 15 residues. V gave up 1 base and J gave up 1 base, with 13 bases separating them. Germline CDR1 is SQVTM and CDR2 is ANQGSEA.

Comments on this clonotype: One end of the junction is discordant with germline, which a read error may explain. J is TRBJ2-7 and V is TRBV20-1, with 10 bases aligning to TRBD2. The germline V gene has CDR1 DFQATT and CDR2 SNEGSKA (reference sequence). The CDR3 is 14 amino acids. CDR3: CSARGLAGERQQYF. The CDR3 DNA follows: TGCAGTGCCAGAGGGCTAGCGGGAGAAAGGCAGCAGTACTTC.

This clonotype was counted at least ten times. V is TRBV5-1 and J is TRBJ2-3; 7 nucleotides match TRBD2. This CDR3 is 16 amino acids long. Trimming removed 0 bases from V and 5 bases from J; junction bases left unmatched: 9. Germline values: CDR1 SGHRS, CDR2 YFSETQ. For the CDR3, the DNA is TGCGCCAGCAGCTTGGGAACGGGGGACTATCAAGATACGCAGTATTTT. Translated, it gives CASSLGTGDYQDTQYF.

This rearrangement joins TRBV12-3 or TRBV12-4 to TRBJ1-2; perhaps TRBD1 as D (6 bases). V was pared by 5 bases and J by 5 bases, with 15 bases between. The CDR3 totals 14 residues. The CDR3 DNA follows: TGTGCCAGCAGTCGAGGACAGCTTCTTTATGGCTACACCTTC. This codes for CASSRGQLLYGYTF.

The CDR3: CATSDLGTNTQYF. CDR3 DNA: TGTGCCACCAGTGATTTGGGTACGAATACGCAGTATTTT. This rearrangement joins TRBV24-1 to TRBJ2-3, with no clear D. The V end lost 0 bases, the J end lost 7 bases, and 7 bases lay between the germline ends. Germline-derived CDR1 and CDR2 are KGHDR and SFDVKD. CDR3 length equals 13 residues.

This clonotype was detected only once. The CDR3 DNA reads as TGTGCCAGCAGCGTAGGGAACGGGGCCGGTGAGCAGTACTTC. Translated, it gives CASSVGNGAGEQYF. This chain uses TRBV9 with TRBJ2-7, with D possibly being TRBD1 or TRBD2 (5 bases each). The CDR3 loop spans 14 amino acids. The V and J ends lost 0 bases and 7 bases respectively, with 14 bases between them. The germline gives CDR1 SGDLS, CDR2 YYNGEE.

The rearrangement joins TRBV5-1 to TRBJ2-1; D is possibly TRBD1 (5 bases). The V gene lost 0 bases and the J gene lost 9 bases, with 10 bases spanning the gap. Germline CDR1 SGHRS, CDR2 YFSETQ. The CDR3 sequence is 13 residues long. CDR3 DNA: TGCGCCAGCAGCTTGGGACAGAGGAGTGAGCAGTTCTTC. Translation: CASSLGQRSEQFF. Variable domain in full (rest from reference TRBV5-1 and TRBJ2-1): KAGVTQTPRYLIKTRGQQVTLSCSPISGHRSVSWYQQTPGQGLQFLFEYFSETQRNKGNFPGRFSGRQFSNSRSEMNVSTLELGDSALYLCASSLGQRSEQFFGPGTRLTVL.

The rearrangement links TRBV20-1 to TRBJ1-1, with D possibly TRBD1 on 6 matching bases. This CDR3 has 13 amino acids. V lost 0 bases to trimming and J lost 1 base, with 6 bases between them. In germline, CDR1 is DFQATT, CDR2 SNEGSKA (reference sequence). In nucleotides, the CDR3 is TGCAGTGCTAGAGAGACAGGGAACACTGAAGCTTTCTTT. Translation gives CSARETGNTEAFF.

The chain couples TRBV2 to TRBJ1-2; no reliable D call. The V gene's germline CDR1 is SNHLY and CDR2 FYNNEI. The CDR3 covers 12 residues. The ends were cut back, 4 bases at V and 3 bases at J, with 6 bases in the middle. CDR3 in amino acids: CASSATDYGYTF. DNA for the CDR3: TGTGCCAGCAGTGCGACGGACTATGGCTACACCTTC.

The chain combines TRBV10-3 with TRBJ1-2; weak D call: TRBD1 (5 bases). Deletions cut 3 bases from V and 6 bases from J, with 23 bases between. CDR1 and CDR2 from the germline V gene are ENHRY and SYGVKD. CDR3 length: 17 residues. Here the CDR3 DNA reads TGTGCCATCAGTGATGAGGGTACAGGCGGGGTTATGGATGGCTACACCTTC. This translates into CAISDEGTGGVMDGYTF.

This clonotype showed up many times. V usage is TRBV19 and J usage is TRBJ2-3; a possible D gene is TRBD2 (5 bases). CDR1 is LNHDA and CDR2 is SQIVND in the germline V gene (reference sequence). The length of the CDR3 is 13 residues. The V and J ends lost 8 bases and 2 bases respectively, with 11 bases between them. The chain's CDR3 is CASGGLLTDTQYF. Here the CDR3 DNA reads TGTGCCAGTGGCGGACTCCTCACAGATACGCAGTATTTT.

On this clonotype itself: The junction does not match germline at one end; this may be a read error. The gene calls are TRBV2 and TRBJ1-2; possible D gene TRBD1, 5 bases. Germline loops: CDR1 SNHLY, CDR2 FYNNEI. The CDR3 length is 12 residues. In nucleotides, the CDR3 is TGTGCCAACAGTGGGCAGGGTGGAGGCTACACCTTC. Translating it yields CANSGQGGGYTF. The whole variable domain, filled in from reference TRBV2 and TRBJ1-2, reads EPEVTQTPSHQVTQMGQEVILRCVPISNHLYFYWYRQILGQKVEFLVSFYNNEISEKSEIFDDQFSVERPDGSNFTLKIRSTKLEDSAMYFCANSGQGGGYTFGSGTRLTVV.

This clonotype was detected ten times or more. The V and J genes are TRBV19 and TRBJ1-1; D is unresolved. The CDR3 is 17 amino acids. Between the trimmed V and J ends, which lost 3 bases and 0 bases, there was a span of 17 bases. Germline values: CDR1 LNHDA, CDR2 SQIVND (reference sequence). CDR3 amino acids: CASSMTARVRVNTEAFF. CDR3 in DNA: TGTGCCAGTAGTATGACGGCGAGAGTCAGAGTGAACACTGAAGCTTTCTTT.

This clonotype showed up just a few times. The gene calls are TRBV15 and TRBJ1-3, with D unclear. Germline V lookup: CDR1 LNHNV, CDR2 YYDKDF (reference sequence). CDR3 size: 15 residues. V was cut by 0 bases and J by 3 bases, with 9 bases left in between. CDR3 coding DNA: TGTGCCACCAGCAGAGATCGAGGGATTGGAAACACCATATATTTT. Amino acids: CATSRDRGIGNTIYF.

The rearrangement joins TRBV20-1 to TRBJ2-7; D is undetermined. Deletions cut 5 bases from V and 9 bases from J, with 14 bases between. This CDR3 is built from 11 residues. Germline V gene data show CDR1 as DFQATT and CDR2 as SNEGSKA (reference sequence). The CDR3 DNA follows: TGCAGTGCTCCGGCAGGTCGTAGGCAGTACTTC. This sequence encodes CSAPAGRRQYF.

This chain joins TRBV7-3 and TRBJ2-5; D remains unclear. V was clipped by 5 bases and J by 2 bases, with 9 bases between them. CDR3 length: 13 amino acids. The germline V gene encodes CDR1 SGHTA and CDR2 FQGTGA. The CDR3 loop reads CASSVLLQETQYF. The CDR3 nucleotides are TGTGCCAGCAGCGTCTTACTACAAGAGACCCAGTACTTC. Together with reference TRBV7-3 and TRBJ2-5, the CDR3 gives the full variable domain: GAGVSQTPSNKVTEKGKYVELRCDPISGHTALYWYRQSLGQGPEFLIYFQGTGAADDSGLPNDRFFAVRPEGSVSTLKIQRTERGDSAVYLCASSVLLQETQYFGPGTRLLVL.